The clone carrying this TCR beta chain was recorded many times. What it binds is unknown. This sample was included in a study of metastatic and nonmetastatic thyroid tumors. Overall study context: Malignant and benign thyroid patients had repertoires compared in peripheral blood and tumor or nodule tissue.

None of the patients had undergone any treatment ahead of thyroid surgery. TCRdb re-called clones from the PCR reads using MiXCR. The repertoire holds under 95,000 clones, about 9.1% seen once, with 8.8% in the top ten. Study-wide results and caveats: The reported finding was significantly higher TCR beta diversity in malignant thyroid tumors relative to benign nodules, in blood and tumor.

V was trimmed by 3 bases and J by 0 bases, leaving 21 bases between them. The CDR3 is made up of 20 amino acids. The material sequenced was blood. The clonotype comes from a female donor with papillary thyroid cancer or a benign thyroid nodule (not recorded which). Some clones in this sample may be carry-over from other donors' samples. The rearrangement links TRBV12-3 or TRBV12-4 to TRBJ2-6; D is possibly TRBD2 (5 bases). DNA of the CDR3: TGTGCCAGCAGTTTTGGCCGGTTGGGGAGTACTCTCTCTGGGGCCAACGTCCTGACTTTC. Encoded protein: CASSFGRLGSTLSGANVLTF.